These 23 T cell receptor beta chains share one sample of origin, sequenced in a study of Ad26.COV2.S vaccination and SARS-CoV-2 variants. Noted treatment: about 20 received Ad26.COV2.S at low or high dose, single or two shots; roughly five received placebo; per-sample allocation not given. The samples were gathered on day 63 after the first injection of vaccine or placebo. TCRdb's table, derived via immunoSEQ multiplex PCR, lists solely in-frame clones and lacks some. The table lists some 520,000 clones, approximately 88% of them singletons. The sample consisted of peripheral blood, taken in a trial of Ad26.COV2.S vaccine versus placebo. The receptor set was obtained from a person between 18 and 59 years old who received the Ad26.COV2.S COVID-19 vaccine or a placebo.

This chain uses TRBV2 with TRBJ1-1; D gene ambiguous. V gave up 3 bases and J gave up 1 base, with 9 bases separating them. CDR3 size: 14 residues. Germline V CDR1 and CDR2: SNHLY, FYNNEI. The DNA of the CDR3 is TGTGCCAGCAGTGAGTCAACGCCGAACACTGAAGCTTTCTTT. Translation: CASSESTPNTEAFF.

The chain links TRBV6-5 to TRBJ1-1; D ambiguous. V was cut by 6 bases and J by 4 bases, with 18 bases left in between. Germline CDR1 MNHEY, CDR2 SVGAGI. The CDR3 is made up of 15 amino acids. CDR3 protein: CASSRKQFGGTEAFF. The CDR3 nucleotides read TGTGCCAGCAGCCGCAAACAGTTTGGTGGCACTGAAGCTTTCTTT.

The chain joins TRBV6-5 to TRBJ1-1; D gene unclear. The CDR3 loop spans 12 amino acids. In germline, CDR1 is MNHEY, CDR2 SVGAGI. V lost 5 bases and J 6 bases, leaving 10 bases between the germline ends. The CDR3 loop is CASSLQVSEAFF. CDR3 DNA sequence: TGTGCCAGCAGTCTCCAGGTTTCTGAAGCTTTCTTT.

J is TRBJ1-1 and V is TRBV28; D remains unclear. V lost 5 bases, J lost 1 base, and 8 bases lay in between. Germline lookup yields CDR1 MDHEN and CDR2 SYDVKM. The CDR3 extends over 13 amino acids. CDR3 DNA: TGTGCCAGCAGTACCCCCGGGAACACTGAAGCTTTCTTT. Translating gives CASSTPGNTEAFF.

The chain is built from TRBV6-2 or TRBV6-3 and TRBJ1-2; D perhaps matches TRBD1 (5 bases). The CDR3 extends over 17 amino acids. Germline CDR1 MNHEY, CDR2 SVGEGT. Between the trimmed V and J ends, which lost 6 bases and 1 base, there was a span of 21 bases. As DNA, the CDR3 is TGTGCCAGCAGCCTTACTCTCCTGACAGCTATTAACTATGGCTACACCTTC. Translating it yields CASSLTLLTAINYGYTF.

The gene calls are TRBV9 and TRBJ2-3; weak D call: TRBD2 (6 bases). The germline V and J ends were trimmed by 4 bases and 0 bases, with 9 bases remaining between them. Germline V lookup: CDR1 SGDLS, CDR2 YYNGEE. The CDR3 is 14 amino acids. Here the CDR3 DNA reads TGTGCCAGCAGCAGACTAGTCAGCACAGATACGCAGTATTTT. It yields the protein CASSRLVSTDTQYF.

Concerning this clone itself: Other DNA sequences in the sample encode the same CDR3. This chain links TRBV30 with TRBJ1-3; D gene uncertain. Per germline, CDR1 GTSNPN and CDR2 SVGIG (reference sequence). This CDR3 region has 14 residues. V lost 0 bases and J lost 0, with 6 bases in between. The CDR3 region has the DNA TGTGCCTGGAGTGTCGGCCTCTCTGGAAACACCATATATTTT. It encodes CAWSVGLSGNTIYF.

The chain uses TRBV7-2 and TRBJ1-1; D not certain. Germline CDR1 SGHTA, CDR2 FQGNSA. This CDR3 contains 16 residues. V lost 2 bases and J 1 base, leaving 14 bases between the germline ends. The CDR3 sequence: CASSLLTHFRNTEAFF. The CDR3 DNA is TGTGCCAGCAGCTTACTCACACATTTCAGGAACACTGAAGCTTTCTTT. Based on the CDR3 plus reference TRBV7-2 and TRBJ1-1, the full variable domain is GAGVSQSPSNKVTEKGKDVELRCDPISGHTALYWYRQSLGQGLEFLIYFQGNSAPDKSGLPSDRFSAERTGGSVSTLTIQRTQQEDSAVYLCASSLLTHFRNTEAFFGQGTRLTVV.

The chain combines TRBV12-3 or TRBV12-4 with TRBJ2-1; no firm D call. V was trimmed by 3 bases and J by 7 bases, leaving 7 bases between them. This CDR3 contains 12 residues. CDR3: CASSFFGNEQFF. CDR3 sequence (DNA): TGTGCCAGCAGTTTCTTCGGGAATGAGCAGTTCTTC.

This clone was detected once. V gene TRBV19 combines with J gene TRBJ1-1; weak D call: TRBD1 (5 bases). Germline V gene data show CDR1 as LNHDA and CDR2 as SQIVND (reference sequence). Trimming took off 5 bases at V and 7 bases at J, with 14 bases between the two ends. The CDR3 extends over 13 amino acids. The CDR3 spells CASSARQYSEAFF. The CDR3, as DNA: TGTGCCAGTAGTGCCAGACAGTACAGTGAAGCTTTCTTT.

The V gene is TRBV7-8, the J gene TRBJ1-2; tentative D call: TRBD1 (6 bases). The CDR3 covers 14 residues. From germline, CDR1 is SGHVS and CDR2 FQNEAQ. V gave up 5 bases and J gave up 4 bases, with 14 bases separating them. The CDR3 region has the DNA TGTGCCAGCAGCCCAGCGTCAGGGGTCTATGGCTACACCTTC. Protein product: CASSPASGVYGYTF.

As DNA, the CDR3 is TGCGCCAGCAGTGAGTGGACTAGCGTCCATGAGCAGTTCTTC. As protein: CASSEWTSVHEQFF. This chain uses TRBV10-1 with TRBJ2-1; TRBD2 matches at 9 bases. The CDR3 is 14 residues long. The trim removed 1 base at V and 8 bases at J, leaving 3 bases unmatched. In germline, CDR1 is WNHNN, CDR2 SYGVQD (reference sequence).

This chain links TRBV5-4 with TRBJ2-7; no clear D gene. The V and J ends lost 4 bases and 3 bases respectively, with 8 bases between them. This CDR3 is 12 amino acids long. The germline V gene has CDR1 SGHNT and CDR2 YYREEE (reference sequence). The CDR3 nucleotides read TGTGCCAGCAGCCAGGCCAACTACGAGCAGTACTTC. This sequence encodes CASSQANYEQYF. Full variable domain (outside the CDR3, taken from reference TRBV5-4 and TRBJ2-7): ETGVTQSPTHLIKTRGQQVTLRCSSQSGHNTVSWYQQALGQGPQFIFQYYREEENGRGNFPPRFSGLQFPNYSSELNVNALELDDSALYLCASSQANYEQYFGPGTRLTVT.

V is TRBV2 and J is TRBJ2-1; the D gene is possibly TRBD2 (6 bases). Germline V gene data show CDR1 as SNHLY and CDR2 as FYNNEI. The CDR3 sequence is 14 residues long. Trimming stripped 7 bases from V and 6 bases from J, with 16 bases between. CDR3 in DNA: TGTGCCAGCACCGTATACGGGAGCTCCAATGAGCAGTTCTTC. As protein: CASTVYGSSNEQFF.

In its sample, this clone was seen a few times. The J gene is TRBJ2-2, the V gene TRBV12-3 or TRBV12-4; D unresolved. This CDR3 has 13 residues. V gave up 6 bases and J gave up 9 bases, with 14 bases separating them. CDR3 residues: CASSSVVGRELFF. The DNA for the CDR3 is TGTGCCAGCAGCTCAGTCGTCGGGCGGGAGCTGTTTTTT.

This chain connects TRBV28 to TRBJ2-7; no clear D. CDR1 is MDHEN and CDR2 is SYDVKM in the germline V gene. CDR3 length: 16 residues. V dropped 6 bases and J dropped 0 bases, with 18 bases sitting between them. The CDR3 DNA reads as TGTGCCAGCAGCTTCAGTGGGCGCGCGAGCTCCTACGAGCAGTACTTC. Amino acids: CASSFSGRASSYEQYF.

The V and J genes are TRBV7-9 and TRBJ2-1, with 12 positions matching TRBD2. The CDR3 spans 18 residues. In germline, CDR1 is SEHNR, CDR2 FQNEAQ (reference sequence). The V and J ends lost 4 bases and 7 bases, in that order; junction bases with no gene match: 14. The CDR3 sequence is CASSSSTSGRFRPNEQFF. The CDR3 DNA reads as TGTGCCAGCAGCTCGAGTACTAGCGGGAGGTTTCGTCCTAATGAGCAGTTCTTC.

The chain recombines TRBV30 with TRBJ2-7, with 9 bases that match TRBD2. The germline CDR1 and CDR2 sequences are GTSNPN and SVGIG (reference sequence). CDR3 length: 14 residues. Unmatched junction bases numbered 9, after V lost 4 bases and J lost 5 bases. DNA for the CDR3: TGTGCCTGGACCTCCCCGGGACTAGCCGACGAGCAGTACTTC. This sequence encodes CAWTSPGLADEQYF.

Note on this clone: Other DNA sequences of this sample code for an identical CDR3. The chain carries TRBV18 and TRBJ2-3; weak D call: TRBD2 (7 bases). Per the germline V gene, CDR1 is KGHSH and CDR2 is LQKENI. Trimming left V 0 bases short and J 4 bases short, with 8 bases between. CDR3 length equals 14 residues. The CDR3: CASSPPGGPDTQYF. The CDR3 nucleotides read TGTGCCAGCTCACCACCGGGGGGGCCAGATACGCAGTATTTT.

This rearrangement joins TRBV23-1 to TRBJ1-2, with 8 bases identical to TRBD1. TRBV23-1 is recorded as an ORF, its role being uncertain. The CDR3 runs to 13 residues. V was clipped by 6 bases and J by 6 bases; unmatched bases: 6. The CDR3 DNA is TGCGCCAGCAGAGAACAGGGGGGCGATGGCTACACCTTC. Its translation is CASREQGGDGYTF.

CDR3 DNA sequence: TGTGCCAGTAGTATTAAGGTGGACAGCCCCTACGAGCAGTACTTC. Its protein is CASSIKVDSPYEQYF. The V gene is TRBV19, the J gene TRBJ2-7; perhaps TRBD1 as D (6 bases). Germline lookup yields CDR1 LNHDA and CDR2 SQIVND (reference sequence). The CDR3 is 15 residues long. V was pared by 3 bases and J by 2 bases, with 14 bases between. Full variable domain (outside the CDR3, taken from reference TRBV19 and TRBJ2-7): DGGITQSPKYLFRKEGQNVTLSCEQNLNHDAMYWYRQDPGQGLRLIYYSQIVNDFQKGDIAEGYSVSREKKESFPLTVTSAQKNPTAFYLCASSIKVDSPYEQYFGPGTRLTVT.

The V gene is TRBV9, the J gene TRBJ1-2; no reliable D call. CDR3 length equals 15 residues. The V and J ends lost 3 bases and 3 bases respectively, with 15 bases between them. The germline gives CDR1 SGDLS, CDR2 YYNGEE. The CDR3: CASSGRGGNDYGYTF. The CDR3 DNA sequence: TGTGCCAGCAGCGGCCGTGGAGGGAATGACTATGGCTACACCTTC.

In its sample, this clone was seen once. The rearrangement uses TRBV28 and TRBJ1-6; D not certain. CDR1 and CDR2 from the germline V gene are MDHEN and SYDVKM. The CDR3 is made up of 12 amino acids. Between the trimmed V and J ends, which lost 6 bases and 10 bases, there was a span of 10 bases. The CDR3 DNA follows: TGTGCCAGCAGACGGTTAGACTCACCCCTCCACTTT. Translation: CASRRLDSPLHF.